The clone carrying this TCR beta chain turned up a few times. The source of the sample is a study of radiotherapy plus CTLA-4 blockade in lung cancer. Assay: immunoSEQ multiplex PCR; the TCRdb copy retains only in-frame clones and omits some. The sample consists of more than 60,000 clones, roughly 76% of them appearing once. The CDR3 is made up of 14 amino acids. Deletions cut 4 bases from V and 6 bases from J, with 13 bases between. Germline lookup yields CDR1 MNHEY and CDR2 SVGAGI. This receptor was obtained from a human donor with non-small cell lung cancer who had a complete response to radiotherapy plus ipilimumab. The chain uses TRBV6-5 and TRBJ2-1, with TRBD1 as a possible D gene (5 bases). The sample here was peripheral blood, taken from a patient treated with radiotherapy plus ipilimumab. The CDR3: CASSLPQGSNEQFF. CDR3 DNA: TGTGCCAGCAGTTTACCGCAGGGAAGCAATGAGCAGTTCTTC.